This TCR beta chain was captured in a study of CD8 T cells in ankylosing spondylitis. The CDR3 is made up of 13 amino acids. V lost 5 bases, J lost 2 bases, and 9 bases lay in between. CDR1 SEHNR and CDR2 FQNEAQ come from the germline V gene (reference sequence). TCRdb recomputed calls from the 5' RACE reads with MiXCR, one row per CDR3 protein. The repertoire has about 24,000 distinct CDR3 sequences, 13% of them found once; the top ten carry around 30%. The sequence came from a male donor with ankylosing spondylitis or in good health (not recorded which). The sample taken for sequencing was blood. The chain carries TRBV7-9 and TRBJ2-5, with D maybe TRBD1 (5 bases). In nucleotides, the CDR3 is TGTGCCAGCAGCACGACAGAGCAAGAGACCCAGTACTTC. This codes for CASSTTEQETQYF.